This T cell receptor (beta chain) is drawn from a study of blood T cell repertoires in COVID-19. V was cut by 5 bases and J by 5 bases, with 15 bases left in between. The CDR3 extends over 14 amino acids. Per germline, CDR1 SGHAT and CDR2 FQNNGV. Repertoires were generated with immunoSEQ multiplex PCR, while TCRdb's copy carries only in-frame clones and drops some. Found here are fewer than 100,000 clones, around 75% of them singletons; the top ten hold roughly 24%. The sequence came from a man aged 70-80 years with acute or convalescent COVID-19. What was sequenced was peripheral blood. The gene calls are TRBV11-2 and TRBJ1-2, with D maybe TRBD1 (6 bases). For the CDR3, the DNA is TGTGCCAGCAGCCGATCGGACAGCTGGTATGGCTACACCTTC. This codes for CASSRSDSWYGYTF.